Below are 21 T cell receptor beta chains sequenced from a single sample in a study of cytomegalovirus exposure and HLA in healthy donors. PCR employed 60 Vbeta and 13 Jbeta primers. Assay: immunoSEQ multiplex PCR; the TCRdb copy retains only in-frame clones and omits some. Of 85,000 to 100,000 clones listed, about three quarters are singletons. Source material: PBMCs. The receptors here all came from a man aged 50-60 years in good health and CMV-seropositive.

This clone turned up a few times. The CDR3 sequence is CASDVAGTGTSGGANAYNEQFF. CDR3 in DNA: TGTGCCAGCGACGTCGCCGGGACAGGGACTAGCGGGGGGGCGAACGCCTACAATGAGCAGTTCTTC. V and J are TRBV2 and TRBJ2-1, with TRBD2 matching over 16 bases. Unmatched junction bases numbered 21, after V lost 8 bases and J lost 2 bases. CDR3 length equals 22 residues. CDR1 and CDR2 from the germline V gene are SNHLY and FYNNEI. The variable domain in full, completed from reference TRBV2 and TRBJ2-1, reads EPEVTQTPSHQVTQMGQEVILRCVPISNHLYFYWYRQILGQKVEFLVSFYNNEISEKSEIFDDQFSVERPDGSNFTLKIRSTKLEDSAMYFCASDVAGTGTSGGANAYNEQFFGPGTRLTVL.

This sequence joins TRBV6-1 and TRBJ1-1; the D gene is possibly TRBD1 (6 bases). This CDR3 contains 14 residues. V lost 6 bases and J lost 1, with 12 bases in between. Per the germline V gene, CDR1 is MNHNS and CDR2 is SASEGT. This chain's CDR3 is CASSYQGPNTEAFF. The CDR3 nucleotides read TGTGCCAGCAGCTATCAGGGGCCGAACACTGAAGCTTTCTTT.

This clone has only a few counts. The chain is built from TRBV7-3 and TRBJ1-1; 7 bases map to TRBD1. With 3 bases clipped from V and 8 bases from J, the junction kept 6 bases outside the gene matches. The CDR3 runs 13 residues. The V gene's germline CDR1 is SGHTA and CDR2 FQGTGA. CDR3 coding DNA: TGTGCCAGCAGCTTCGACAGGGATAACGAAGCTTTCTTT. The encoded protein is CASSFDRDNEAFF.

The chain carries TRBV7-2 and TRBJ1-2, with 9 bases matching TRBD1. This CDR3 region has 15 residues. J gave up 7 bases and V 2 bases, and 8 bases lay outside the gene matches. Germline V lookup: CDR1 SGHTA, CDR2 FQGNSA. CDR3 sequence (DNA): TGTGCCAGCAGCTTAACAGGACAGGGGTCGGTTGGCTACACCTTC. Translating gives CASSLTGQGSVGYTF.

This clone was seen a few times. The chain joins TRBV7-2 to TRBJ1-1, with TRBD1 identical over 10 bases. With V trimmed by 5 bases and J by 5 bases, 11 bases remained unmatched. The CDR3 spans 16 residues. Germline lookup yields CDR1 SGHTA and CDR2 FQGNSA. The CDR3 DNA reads TGTGCCAGCAGCCCCCCAGGACAGGGGGGGCGGACTGAAGCTTTCTTT. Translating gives CASSPPGQGGRTEAFF.

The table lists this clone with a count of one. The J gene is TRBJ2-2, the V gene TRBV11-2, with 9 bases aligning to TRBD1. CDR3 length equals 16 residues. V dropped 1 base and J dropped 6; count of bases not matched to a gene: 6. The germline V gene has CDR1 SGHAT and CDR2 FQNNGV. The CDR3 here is CASSLASGTGPGELFF. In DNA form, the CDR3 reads TGTGCCAGCAGCTTAGCAAGCGGGACAGGGCCCGGGGAGCTGTTTTTT.

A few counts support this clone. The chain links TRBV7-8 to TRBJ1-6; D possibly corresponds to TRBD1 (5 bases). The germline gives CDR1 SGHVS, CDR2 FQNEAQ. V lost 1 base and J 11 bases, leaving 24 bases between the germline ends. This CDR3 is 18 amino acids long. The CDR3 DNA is TGTGCCAGCAGCTTAGGACGGCGGGGCAGAGCCAGTGGGGCACCCCTCCACTTT. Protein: CASSLGRRGRASGAPLHF.

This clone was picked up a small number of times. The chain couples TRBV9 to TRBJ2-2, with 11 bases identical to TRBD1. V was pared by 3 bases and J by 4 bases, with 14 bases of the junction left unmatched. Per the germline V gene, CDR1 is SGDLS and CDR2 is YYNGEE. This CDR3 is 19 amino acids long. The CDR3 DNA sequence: TGTGCCAGCAGCGGACCGGGACAGGGGGTTGTGCGGTTCACCGGGGAGCTGTTTTTT. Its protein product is CASSGPGQGVVRFTGELFF.

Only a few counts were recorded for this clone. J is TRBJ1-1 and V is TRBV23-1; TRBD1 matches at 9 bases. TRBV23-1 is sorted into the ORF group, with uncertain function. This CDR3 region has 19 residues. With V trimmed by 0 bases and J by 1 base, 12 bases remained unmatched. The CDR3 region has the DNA TGCGCCAGCAGTCAATCTATTTGGACATGGGACAGGGCGAACACTGAAGCTTTCTTT. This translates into CASSQSIWTWDRANTEAFF.

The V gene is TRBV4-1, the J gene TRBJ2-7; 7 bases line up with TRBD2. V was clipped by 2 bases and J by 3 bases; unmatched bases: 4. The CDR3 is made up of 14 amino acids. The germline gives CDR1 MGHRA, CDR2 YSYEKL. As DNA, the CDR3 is TGCGCCAGCAGCCAACGGACGGGGGGCTACGAGCAGTACTTC. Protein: CASSQRTGGYEQYF.

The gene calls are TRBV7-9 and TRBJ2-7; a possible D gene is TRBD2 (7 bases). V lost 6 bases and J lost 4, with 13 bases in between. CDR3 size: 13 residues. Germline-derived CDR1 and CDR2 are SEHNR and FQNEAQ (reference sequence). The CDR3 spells CASRREGVYEQYF. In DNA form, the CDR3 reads TGTGCCAGCAGGAGGGAGGGGGTTTACGAGCAGTACTTC.

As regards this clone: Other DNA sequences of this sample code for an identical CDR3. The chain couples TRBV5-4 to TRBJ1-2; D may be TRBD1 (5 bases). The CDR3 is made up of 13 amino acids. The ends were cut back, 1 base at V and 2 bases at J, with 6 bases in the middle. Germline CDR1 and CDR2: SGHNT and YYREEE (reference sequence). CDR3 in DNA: TGTGCCAGCAGCTTGCGGGGGAACTATGGCTACACCTTC. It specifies CASSLRGNYGYTF.

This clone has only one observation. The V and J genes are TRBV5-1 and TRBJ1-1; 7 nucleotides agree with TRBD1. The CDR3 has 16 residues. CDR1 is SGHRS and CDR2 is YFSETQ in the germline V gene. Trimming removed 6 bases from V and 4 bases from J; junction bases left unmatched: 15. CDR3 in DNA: TGCGCCAGCAACCAACTAGAGAGGGACAGCTTCACTGAAGCTTTCTTT. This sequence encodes CASNQLERDSFTEAFF.

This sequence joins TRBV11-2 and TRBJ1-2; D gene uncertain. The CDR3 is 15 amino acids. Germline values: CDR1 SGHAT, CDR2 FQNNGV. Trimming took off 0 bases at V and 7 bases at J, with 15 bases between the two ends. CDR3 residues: CASSLEEARGLGYTF. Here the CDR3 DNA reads TGTGCCAGCAGCTTAGAGGAGGCGAGAGGCCTTGGCTACACCTTC.

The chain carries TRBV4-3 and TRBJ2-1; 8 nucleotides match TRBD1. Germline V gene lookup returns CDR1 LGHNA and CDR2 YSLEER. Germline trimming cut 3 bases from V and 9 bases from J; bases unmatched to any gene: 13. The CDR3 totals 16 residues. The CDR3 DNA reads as TGCGCCAGCAGCCAGTTACTCCGGACAGGGTCCAGTGAGCAGTTCTTC. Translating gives CASSQLLRTGSSEQFF.

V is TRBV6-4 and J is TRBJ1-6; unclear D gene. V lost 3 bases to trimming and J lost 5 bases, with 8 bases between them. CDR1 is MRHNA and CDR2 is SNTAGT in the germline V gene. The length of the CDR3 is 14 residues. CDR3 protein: CASSERRNNSPLHF. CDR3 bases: TGTGCCAGCAGTGAACGGAGAAATAATTCACCCCTCCACTTT.

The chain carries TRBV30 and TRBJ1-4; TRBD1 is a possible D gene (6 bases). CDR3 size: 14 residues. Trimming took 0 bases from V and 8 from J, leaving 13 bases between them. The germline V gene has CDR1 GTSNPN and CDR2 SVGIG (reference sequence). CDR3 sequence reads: CAWSVGGPGEKLFF. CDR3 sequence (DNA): TGTGCCTGGAGTGTAGGGGGACCGGGAGAAAAACTGTTTTTT.

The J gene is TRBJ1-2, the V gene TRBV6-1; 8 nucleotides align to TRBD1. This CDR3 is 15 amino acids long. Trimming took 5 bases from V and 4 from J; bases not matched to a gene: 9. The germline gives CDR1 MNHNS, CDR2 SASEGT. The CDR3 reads CASSISGTGAYGYTF. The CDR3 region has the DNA TGTGCCAGCAGTATATCCGGGACAGGCGCCTATGGCTACACCTTC.

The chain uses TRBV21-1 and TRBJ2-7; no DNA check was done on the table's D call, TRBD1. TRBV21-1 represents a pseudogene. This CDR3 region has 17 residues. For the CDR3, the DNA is TGTGCCAGCACCCACTACAGAGGACAGGGGTTATCCTACGAGCAGTACTTC. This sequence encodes CASTHYRGQGLSYEQYF.

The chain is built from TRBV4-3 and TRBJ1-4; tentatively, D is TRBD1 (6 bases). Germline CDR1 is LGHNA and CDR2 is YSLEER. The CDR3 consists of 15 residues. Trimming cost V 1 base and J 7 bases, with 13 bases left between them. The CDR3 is CASSQGETGSEKLFF. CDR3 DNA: TGCGCCAGCAGCCAAGGGGAGACAGGAAGTGAAAAACTGTTTTTT.

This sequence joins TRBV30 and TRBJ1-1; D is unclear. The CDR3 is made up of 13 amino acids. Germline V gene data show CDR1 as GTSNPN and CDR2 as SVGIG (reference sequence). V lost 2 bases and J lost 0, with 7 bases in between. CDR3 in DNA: TGTGCCTGGAGTCGCAGATTGAACACTGAAGCTTTCTTT. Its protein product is CAWSRRLNTEAFF.